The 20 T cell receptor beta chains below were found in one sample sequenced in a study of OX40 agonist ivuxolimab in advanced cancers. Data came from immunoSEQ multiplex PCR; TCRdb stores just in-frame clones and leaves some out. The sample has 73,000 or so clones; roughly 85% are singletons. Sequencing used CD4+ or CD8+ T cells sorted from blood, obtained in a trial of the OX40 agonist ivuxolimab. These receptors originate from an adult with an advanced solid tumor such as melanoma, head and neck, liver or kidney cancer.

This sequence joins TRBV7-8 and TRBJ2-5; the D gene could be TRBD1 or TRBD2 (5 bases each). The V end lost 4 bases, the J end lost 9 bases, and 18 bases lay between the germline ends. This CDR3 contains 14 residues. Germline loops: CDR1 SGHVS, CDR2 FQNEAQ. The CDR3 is CASSWNGGYMAQYF. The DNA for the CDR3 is TGTGCCAGCAGCTGGAATGGGGGTTACATGGCCCAGTACTTC.

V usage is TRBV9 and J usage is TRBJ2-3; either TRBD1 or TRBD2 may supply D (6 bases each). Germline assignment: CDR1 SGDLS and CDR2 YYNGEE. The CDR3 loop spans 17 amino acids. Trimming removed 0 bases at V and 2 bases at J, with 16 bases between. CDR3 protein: CASSVVPTGGNTDTQYF. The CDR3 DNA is TGTGCCAGCAGCGTAGTGCCTACCGGGGGCAACACAGATACGCAGTATTTT.

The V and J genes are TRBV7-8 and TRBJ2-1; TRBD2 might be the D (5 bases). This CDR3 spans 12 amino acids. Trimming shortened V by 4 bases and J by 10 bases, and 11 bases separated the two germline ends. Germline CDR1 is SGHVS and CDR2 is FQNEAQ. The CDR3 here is CASSSSSKEQFF. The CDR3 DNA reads TGTGCCAGCAGCTCTAGCTCAAAGGAGCAGTTCTTC.

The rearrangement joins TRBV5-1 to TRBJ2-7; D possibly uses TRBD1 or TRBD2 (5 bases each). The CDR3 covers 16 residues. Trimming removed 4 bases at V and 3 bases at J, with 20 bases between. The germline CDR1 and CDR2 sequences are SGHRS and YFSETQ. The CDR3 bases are TGCGCCAGCAGCGTAGTCCCGGGACCAAGCCACTACGAGCAGTACTTC. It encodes CASSVVPGPSHYEQYF.

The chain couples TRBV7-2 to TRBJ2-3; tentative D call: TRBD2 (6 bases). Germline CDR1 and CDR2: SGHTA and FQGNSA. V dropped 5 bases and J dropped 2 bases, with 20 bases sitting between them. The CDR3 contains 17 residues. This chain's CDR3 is CASSPRITGVFTDTQYF. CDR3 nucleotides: TGTGCCAGCAGCCCCAGGATTACGGGGGTTTTCACAGATACGCAGTATTTT.

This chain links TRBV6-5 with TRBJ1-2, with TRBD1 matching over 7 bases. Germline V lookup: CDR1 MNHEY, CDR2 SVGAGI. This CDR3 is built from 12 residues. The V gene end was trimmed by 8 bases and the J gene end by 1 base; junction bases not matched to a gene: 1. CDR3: CASRDSNYGYTF. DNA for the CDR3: TGTGCCAGCCGGGACAGTAACTATGGCTACACCTTC.

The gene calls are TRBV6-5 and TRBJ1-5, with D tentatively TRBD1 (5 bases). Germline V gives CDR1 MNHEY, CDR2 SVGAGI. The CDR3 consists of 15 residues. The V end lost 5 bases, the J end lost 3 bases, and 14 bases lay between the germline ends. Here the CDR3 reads CASSPGTWANQPQHF. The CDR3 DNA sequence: TGTGCCAGCAGTCCGGGGACGTGGGCCAATCAGCCCCAGCATTTT.

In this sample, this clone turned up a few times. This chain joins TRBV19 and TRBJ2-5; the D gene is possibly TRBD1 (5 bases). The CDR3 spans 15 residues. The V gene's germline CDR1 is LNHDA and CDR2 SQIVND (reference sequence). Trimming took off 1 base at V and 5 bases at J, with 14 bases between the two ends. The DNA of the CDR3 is TGTGCCAGTAGTATAGCGGCACAGCCAGGGGAGACCCAGTACTTC. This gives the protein CASSIAAQPGETQYF.

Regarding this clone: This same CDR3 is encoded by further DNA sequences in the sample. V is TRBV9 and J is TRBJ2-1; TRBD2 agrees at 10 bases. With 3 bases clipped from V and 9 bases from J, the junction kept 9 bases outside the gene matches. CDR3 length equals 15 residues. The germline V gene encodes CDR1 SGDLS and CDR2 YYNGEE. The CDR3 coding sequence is TGTGCCAGCAGCGCGGGTCTAGCGGGAGTCGTTGAGCAGTTCTTC. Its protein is CASSAGLAGVVEQFF.

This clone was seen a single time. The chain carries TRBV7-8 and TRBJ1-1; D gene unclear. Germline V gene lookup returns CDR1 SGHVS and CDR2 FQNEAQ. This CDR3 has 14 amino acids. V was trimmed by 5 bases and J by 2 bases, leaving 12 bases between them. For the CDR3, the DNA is TGTGCCAGCAGCGCCAACAGAGGTAACACTGAAGCTTTCTTT. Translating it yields CASSANRGNTEAFF.

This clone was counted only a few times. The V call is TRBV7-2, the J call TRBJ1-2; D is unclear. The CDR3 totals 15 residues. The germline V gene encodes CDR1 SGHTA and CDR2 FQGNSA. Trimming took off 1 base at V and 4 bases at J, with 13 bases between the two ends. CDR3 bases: TGTGCCAGCAGCTTAGTGGGTGGAGGCGCCTATGGCTACACCTTC. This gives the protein CASSLVGGGAYGYTF.

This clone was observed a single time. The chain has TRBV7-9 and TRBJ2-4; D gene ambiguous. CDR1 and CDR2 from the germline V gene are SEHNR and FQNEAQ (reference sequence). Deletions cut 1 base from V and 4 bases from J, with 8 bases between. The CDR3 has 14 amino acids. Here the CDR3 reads CASSLVAEKNIQYF. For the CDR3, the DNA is TGTGCCAGCAGCTTAGTGGCAGAAAAAAACATTCAGTACTTC.

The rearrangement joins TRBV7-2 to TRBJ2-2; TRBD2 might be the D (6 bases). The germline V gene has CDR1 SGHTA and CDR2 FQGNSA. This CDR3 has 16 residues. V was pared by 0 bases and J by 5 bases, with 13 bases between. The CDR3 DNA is TGTGCCAGCAGCTTAGCGGCGGGACTCATAACCGGGGAGCTGTTTTTT. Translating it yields CASSLAAGLITGELFF.

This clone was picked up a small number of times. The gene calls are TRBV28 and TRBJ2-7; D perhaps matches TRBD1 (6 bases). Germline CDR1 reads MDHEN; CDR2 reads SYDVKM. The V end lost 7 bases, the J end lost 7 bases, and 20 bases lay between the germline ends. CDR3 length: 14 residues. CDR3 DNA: TGTGCCAGCACTTCAGGGGCCCGCCGGAGGGAGCAGTACTTC. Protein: CASTSGARRREQYF.

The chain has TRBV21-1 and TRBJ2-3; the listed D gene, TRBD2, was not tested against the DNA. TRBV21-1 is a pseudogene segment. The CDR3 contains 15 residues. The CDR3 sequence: CASHAGPSGTDTQYF. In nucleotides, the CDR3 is TGTGCCAGCCACGCGGGACCCTCGGGCACAGATACGCAGTATTTT.

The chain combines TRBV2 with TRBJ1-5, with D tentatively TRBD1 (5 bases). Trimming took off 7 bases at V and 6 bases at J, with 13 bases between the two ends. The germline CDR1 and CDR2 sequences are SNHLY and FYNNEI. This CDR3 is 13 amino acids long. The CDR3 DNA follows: TGTGCCAGCATGGGCAGGGTAGGTCAGCCCCAGCATTTT. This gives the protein CASMGRVGQPQHF.

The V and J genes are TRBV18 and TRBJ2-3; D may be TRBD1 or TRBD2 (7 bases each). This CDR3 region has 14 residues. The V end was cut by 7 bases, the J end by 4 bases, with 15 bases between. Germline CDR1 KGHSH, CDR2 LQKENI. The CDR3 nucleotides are TGTGCCAGCTTCACCAGGGGGGGCCCAGATACGCAGTATTTT. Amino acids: CASFTRGGPDTQYF.

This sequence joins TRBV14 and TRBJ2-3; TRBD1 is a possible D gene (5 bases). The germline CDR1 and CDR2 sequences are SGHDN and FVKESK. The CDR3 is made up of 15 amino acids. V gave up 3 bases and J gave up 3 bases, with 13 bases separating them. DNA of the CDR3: TGTGCCAGCAGCCAGGACATCCACCTTACAGATACGCAGTATTTT. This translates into CASSQDIHLTDTQYF.

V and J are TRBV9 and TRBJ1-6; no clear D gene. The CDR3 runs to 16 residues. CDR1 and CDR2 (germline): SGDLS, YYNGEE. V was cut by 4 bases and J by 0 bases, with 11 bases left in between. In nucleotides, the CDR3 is TGTGCCAGCAGCCCGACGCTGGGCTCCTATAATTCACCCCTCCACTTT. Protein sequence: CASSPTLGSYNSPLHF.

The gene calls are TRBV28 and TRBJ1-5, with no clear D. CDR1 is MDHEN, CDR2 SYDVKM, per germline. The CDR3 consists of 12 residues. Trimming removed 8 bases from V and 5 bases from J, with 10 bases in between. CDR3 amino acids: CASQTLHQPQHF. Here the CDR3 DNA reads TGTGCCAGCCAGACGTTACATCAGCCCCAGCATTTT.